The 15 T cell receptor beta chains reported below all come from one sample, sequenced in a study of T cells in Graves' hyperthyroidism and ophthalmopathy. Authors of the study amplified TCR beta CDR3 regions from RNA transcripts. HTBI primers were used for first-round RT-PCR of the TCR CDR3. TCRdb re-called the multiplex PCR reads through MiXCR, storing one row per CDR3 protein. The sample includes approximately 600,000 distinct CDR3 sequences, roughly 14% seen only once; the top ten take approximately 4.2%. The sample comprised blood. These receptor sequences come from a woman in her forties with Graves' ophthalmopathy.

The sample holds many counts of this clonotype. The chain recombines TRBV5-1 with TRBJ2-7, with 7 bases that match TRBD2. Trimming at V came to 1 base and at J to 1 base, leaving 11 bases not matched to a gene. The CDR3 is 17 residues long. Germline V gives CDR1 SGHRS, CDR2 YFSETQ. This CDR3 reads CASSLLGTASGSYEQYF. CDR3 nucleotides: TGCGCCAGCAGCTTGCTTGGTACGGCTAGCGGTTCCTACGAGCAGTACTTC.

This clonotype was recorded many times. The chain has TRBV5-1 and TRBJ2-7, with TRBD2 identical over 10 bases. V lost 3 bases, J lost 4 bases, and 7 bases stayed unmatched. CDR1 is SGHRS, CDR2 YFSETQ, per germline. There are 15 residues in the CDR3. The DNA of the CDR3 is TGCGCCAGCAGCTCCGGGACTAGCGATACGTACGAGCAGTACTTC. This translates into CASSSGTSDTYEQYF.

V gene TRBV4-3 combines with J gene TRBJ2-7; TRBD2 aligns across 10 bases. V lost 3 bases, J lost 6 bases, and 8 bases stayed unmatched. Per the germline V gene, CDR1 is LGHNA and CDR2 is YSLEER. The CDR3 consists of 15 residues. In DNA, the CDR3 is TGCGCCAGCAGCCAGATAGCGGGAGGACTCGCCGAGCAGTACTTC. Translation: CASSQIAGGLAEQYF.

In this sample, this clonotype turned up many times. The chain joins TRBV5-1 to TRBJ1-2; D gene ambiguous. V was pared by 1 base and J by 0 bases, with 13 bases between. Germline V gene data show CDR1 as SGHRS and CDR2 as YFSETQ. CDR3 length: 16 residues. CDR3 in DNA: TGCGCCAGCAGCTTGTCATCGCAGCCGGCTAACTATGGCTACACCTTC. Amino acids: CASSLSSQPANYGYTF.

This clonotype was detected ten times or more. The chain joins TRBV12-3 or TRBV12-4 to TRBJ2-7, with a tentative D call TRBD1 (6 bases). The CDR3 is made up of 12 amino acids. V dropped 5 bases and J dropped 4 bases, with 9 bases sitting between them. This CDR3 reads CASSKGGYEQYF. CDR3 in DNA: TGTGCCAGCAGTAAAGGGGGATACGAGCAGTACTTC.

The chain uses TRBV12-3 or TRBV12-4 and TRBJ2-5, with D uncertain. The CDR3 is made up of 12 amino acids. Deletions cut 6 bases from V and 9 bases from J, with 14 bases between. For the CDR3, the DNA is TGTGCCAGCAGATCCGAGCAAGCCTCCCAGTACTTC. Translating it yields CASRSEQASQYF.

In this sample, this clonotype turned up a few times. The chain carries TRBV7-9 and TRBJ2-5, with D uncertain. Germline V gene data show CDR1 as SEHNR and CDR2 as FQNEAQ (reference sequence). Trimming pared 3 bases from V and 5 bases from J, leaving 13 bases between. The CDR3 covers 14 residues. The CDR3 DNA sequence: TGTGCCAGCAGCTTTTTAGGGTCGGGCGAGACCCAGTACTTC. This encodes CASSFLGSGETQYF.

Comments on this clonotype: A read error is possible here, since a much larger clone lies one base away. V usage is TRBV7-7 and J usage is TRBJ2-2; the D gene is possibly TRBD1 (6 bases). Germline V CDR1 and CDR2: SSHAT, FNYEAQ (reference sequence). The CDR3 is 14 residues long. Here the CDR3 reads CASSLDGGAGEMFF. In DNA form, the CDR3 reads TGTGCTAGCAGCTTAGATGGGGGCGCCGGGGAGATGTTTTTT.

This clonotype was recorded at least ten times. The genes are TRBV15 and TRBJ2-7, with D uncertain. The CDR3 totals 13 residues. V lost 0 bases to trimming and J lost 2 bases, with 5 bases between them. Per the germline V gene, CDR1 is LNHNV and CDR2 is YYDKDF (reference sequence). This chain's CDR3 is CATSRDPAYEQYF. The CDR3 DNA follows: TGTGCCACCAGCAGAGATCCGGCCTACGAGCAGTACTTC.

This clonotype has a count of ten or more. The chain recombines TRBV27 with TRBJ2-7; 9 nucleotides line up with TRBD2. The CDR3 is 14 residues long. CDR1 and CDR2 from the germline V gene are MNHEY and SMNVEV (reference sequence). J was trimmed by 1 base and V by 8 bases; bases with no gene match: 6. The CDR3 DNA follows: TGTGCCAGCGGCCTAGCGGGAATATCCTACGAGCAGTACTTC. This sequence encodes CASGLAGISYEQYF.

In the case of this clonotype: This sequence may be a read error, since a much larger clone differs from it by one base. This chain joins TRBV27 and TRBJ2-7, with D possibly matching TRBD2 (5 bases). Germline values: CDR1 MNHEY, CDR2 SMNVEV (reference sequence). The CDR3 loop spans 14 amino acids. CDR3 bases: TGTGCCAGCAGTTTCCGGGGAGATTCCTGCGAGCAGTACTTC. This translates into CASSFRGDSCEQYF.

This clonotype has more than one count but fewer than ten. This may be a read error, as it is one base from a much larger clone. The chain employs TRBV7-2 and TRBJ2-5, with D unresolved. The CDR3 covers 14 residues. Germline loops: CDR1 SGHTA, CDR2 FQGNSA. Trimming stripped 4 bases from V and 2 bases from J, with 11 bases between. The CDR3 spells CASSSSNRQETQYF. DNA for the CDR3: TGTGCCAGCAGCTCTTCTAACCGTCAAGAGACCCAGTACTTC.

This clonotype was found many times. The J gene is TRBJ2-7, the V gene TRBV29-1; 12 nucleotides match TRBD2. The length of the CDR3 is 17 residues. Per germline, CDR1 SQVTM and CDR2 ANQGSEA. The ends lost 7 bases at V and 6 bases at J; junction bases unmatched: 19. This CDR3 is CSARWGLAGGPGAEQYF. The CDR3 nucleotides read TGCAGCGCCAGATGGGGGCTAGCGGGAGGGCCGGGGGCCGAGCAGTACTTC.

This clonotype was observed many times. The V gene is TRBV28, the J gene TRBJ2-5; 7 bases agree with TRBD1. The germline CDR1 and CDR2 sequences are MDHEN and SYDVKM. The CDR3 spans 15 residues. Germline trimming cut 5 bases from V and 2 bases from J; bases unmatched to any gene: 8. Here the CDR3 DNA reads TGTGCCAGCAGTCTCGAGACAGGGCGACAAGAGACCCAGTACTTC. This encodes CASSLETGRQETQYF. Together with reference TRBV28 and TRBJ2-5, the CDR3 gives the full variable domain: DVKVTQSSRYLVKRTGEKVFLECVQDMDHENMFWYRQDPGLGLRLIYFSYDVKMKEKGDIPEGYSVSREKKERFSLILESASTNQTSMYLCASSLETGRQETQYFGPGTRLLVL.

This clonotype was seen at least ten times. The V call is TRBV7-6, the J call TRBJ1-2; 7 positions match TRBD1. Germline assignment: CDR1 SGHVS and CDR2 FNYEAQ. The CDR3 runs to 15 residues. V was pared by 5 bases and J by 0 bases, with 6 bases of the junction left unmatched. Here the CDR3 reads CASSPSGTANYGYTF. The CDR3, as DNA: TGTGCCAGCAGCCCATCAGGGACAGCTAACTATGGCTACACCTTC.